The 6 T cell receptor beta chains in this list originate from one sample, sequenced in a study of OX40 agonist ivuxolimab in advanced cancers. Sequencing was performed with immunoSEQ multiplex PCR; in TCRdb, only in-frame clones are kept and a portion is missing. This table holds some 70,000 clones, 84% found once. This material consisted of CD4+ or CD8+ T cells sorted from blood, taken in a trial of the OX40 agonist ivuxolimab. These receptors came from an adult with an advanced solid tumor such as melanoma, head and neck, liver or kidney cancer.

The chain carries TRBV7-9 and TRBJ1-1; D remains unclear. V lost 5 bases and J 7 bases, leaving 8 bases between the germline ends. The germline V gene encodes CDR1 SEHNR and CDR2 FQNEAQ (reference sequence). The CDR3 is 11 residues long. The DNA for the CDR3 is TGTGCCAGCAGCCCAGCCAATGAAGCTTTCTTT. This gives the protein CASSPANEAFF.

The chain employs TRBV4-1 and TRBJ1-4; possibly TRBD1 for D (6 bases). The V gene's germline CDR1 is MGHRA and CDR2 YSYEKL. The CDR3 consists of 19 residues. Trimming pared 2 bases from V and 8 bases from J, leaving 27 bases between. CDR3: CASSQRERTVRRGGEKLFF. For the CDR3, the DNA is TGCGCCAGCAGCCAACGAGAGAGGACAGTGCGGCGGGGAGGGGAAAAACTGTTTTTT.

This chain connects TRBV19 to TRBJ2-1; 7 positions match TRBD1. The CDR3 is made up of 15 amino acids. J gave up 8 bases and V 3 bases, and 10 bases lay outside the gene matches. CDR1 is LNHDA, CDR2 SQIVND, per germline (reference sequence). The CDR3 DNA follows: TGTGCCAGTAGTATTCGCGGCAGGGGGAGCGATGAGCAGTTCTTC. This gives the protein CASSIRGRGSDEQFF.

This clone was seen a few times. This sequence joins TRBV12-2 and TRBJ2-7; TRBD2 reflects the table's D call only, with no check against the DNA. TRBV12-2 is a known pseudogene. The CDR3 sequence is 16 residues long. Here the CDR3 DNA reads TGTGCAAGTCGCTTAGACTGGACTAGCGGGACATACGAGCAGTACTTC. Translation gives CASRLDWTSGTYEQYF.

The V and J genes are TRBV7-2 and TRBJ2-5; D is unresolved. Germline CDR1 SGHTA, CDR2 FQGNSA. Trimming removed 5 bases at V and 2 bases at J, with 12 bases between. This CDR3 comprises 14 residues. The DNA of the CDR3 is TGTGCCAGCAGCGGCTCGGTGGTACAAGAGACCCAGTACTTC. It specifies CASSGSVVQETQYF.

CDR3 sequence (DNA): TGTGCCAGCACCCTCTCCCGGGACTACCAGGAGCAGTACTTC. It yields the protein CASTLSRDYQEQYF. The chain carries TRBV28 and TRBJ2-7; 7 nucleotides line up with TRBD2. CDR1 is MDHEN and CDR2 is SYDVKM in the germline V gene. With V trimmed by 7 bases and J by 7 bases, 13 bases remained unmatched. The CDR3 length is 14 residues.